The TCR beta chain described here comes from a study of CD8+CD57+ T cells in acquired aplastic anemia. This clonotype was seen many times. CDR3 and TCR beta VDJ profiling relied on genomic DNA as the template. Using its own MiXCR run on the reads, TCRdb lists one record per CDR3 protein. The data show 62,000 or so distinct CDR3 sequences, almost 55% seen once. The sample consisted of sorted CD4+, CD8+, or CD8+CD57+ T cells (not recorded which) from PBMCs. The source of this sequence is a human donor in good health, serving as a control.

Written as DNA, the CDR3 is TGTGCCAGTATGGCGAGACTTGAGCAGTTCTTC. As protein: CASMARLEQFF. This chain links TRBV7-2 with TRBJ2-1; no firm D call. Germline CDR1 reads SGHTA; CDR2 reads FQGNSA. The CDR3 consists of 11 residues. Deletions cut 9 bases from V and 9 bases from J, with 12 bases between.